Each of the 7 T cell receptor beta chains below was sequenced from the same sample in a study of spatial heterogeneity in lung cancer. This sample's time point: sample taken at primary tumor resection. The authors sequenced whole RNA from tumor, nontumor lung or frozen PBMC without sorting. TCRdb reprocessed the 5' RACE reads via MiXCR and lists one record per CDR3 protein. Altogether 50,000 to 65,000 distinct CDR3 sequences are present, around 8.2% being singletons, with the ten largest covering over 12%. Sample: PBMCs, taken at surgery. These receptors all stem from a female donor with early-stage non-small cell lung cancer.

This clonotype was counted at least ten times. The chain has TRBV27 and TRBJ2-4, with D possibly being TRBD2 (5 bases). V lost 8 bases, J lost 0 bases, and 14 bases lay in between. Germline V gene data show CDR1 as MNHEY and CDR2 as SMNVEV (reference sequence). The CDR3 spans 15 residues. The CDR3 DNA sequence: TGTGCCAGCGGCCCTAGCAGTCTAGCCAAAAACATTCAGTACTTC. Its protein product is CASGPSSLAKNIQYF.

In its sample, this clonotype was seen many times. V is TRBV29-1 and J is TRBJ1-5, with 7 bases fitting TRBD1. The CDR3 contains 14 residues. Germline V gives CDR1 SQVTM, CDR2 ANQGSEA. V was pared by 5 bases and J by 3 bases, with 7 bases of the junction left unmatched. The CDR3 region is CSVTTGDPNQPQHF. CDR3 coding DNA: TGCAGCGTTACCACAGGGGACCCCAATCAGCCCCAGCATTTT.

This clonotype was seen repeatedly, ten times or more. This chain links TRBV7-2 with TRBJ2-3, with D tentatively TRBD1 or TRBD2 (7 bases each). The germline V gene encodes CDR1 SGHTA and CDR2 FQGNSA. This CDR3 comprises 15 residues. Trimming removed 7 bases at V and 6 bases at J, with 20 bases between. CDR3 sequence: CASTPQGGGGDTQYF. The CDR3 DNA reads TGTGCCAGCACGCCCCAGGGGGGGGGCGGGGATACGCAGTATTTT.

Ten or more counts support this clonotype. The chain couples TRBV5-1 to TRBJ2-7; D possibly matches TRBD1 or TRBD2 (5 bases each). V lost 6 bases and J lost 2, with 15 bases in between. Germline loops: CDR1 SGHRS, CDR2 YFSETQ. The CDR3 loop spans 14 amino acids. The CDR3 sequence is CASTFDSGPYEQYF. DNA of the CDR3: TGCGCCAGCACCTTTGATTCGGGGCCCTACGAGCAGTACTTC.

The chain joins TRBV29-1 to TRBJ1-5, with TRBD1 matching 7 bases. The CDR3 runs to 12 residues. J gave up 4 bases and V 5 bases, and 2 bases lay outside the gene matches. Per the germline V gene, CDR1 is SQVTM and CDR2 is ANQGSEA. The CDR3 reads CSVRTGNQPQHF. The DNA for the CDR3 is TGCAGCGTTAGGACAGGTAATCAGCCCCAGCATTTT.

The chain uses TRBV5-1 and TRBJ1-1; D call uncertain. CDR1 and CDR2 from the germline V gene are SGHRS and YFSETQ. The CDR3 runs 16 residues. The V and J ends lost 1 base and 0 bases respectively, with 13 bases between them. The CDR3: CASSLLSSPMNTEAFF. The CDR3 coding sequence is TGCGCCAGCAGCTTGCTATCGTCTCCCATGAACACTGAAGCTTTCTTT.

Remarks on this clonotype: A read error may be the cause here, since a much bigger clone is one base away. Because it lacks the conserved phenylalanine or tryptophan at the end, this CDR3 is likely a read error. The chain combines TRBV6-5 with TRBJ1-1; D possibly corresponds to TRBD1 (5 bases). V lost 2 bases and J lost 1, with 14 bases in between. In germline, CDR1 is MNHEY, CDR2 SVGAGI. The CDR3 loop spans 16 amino acids. Here the CDR3 DNA reads TGTGCCAGCAGTTACAGCTCCGGACACTCGAACACTGAAGCTTTCTCT. Protein sequence: CASSYSSGHSNTEAFS.